This T cell receptor (beta chain) was profiled in a study of cytomegalovirus exposure and HLA in healthy donors. The wider study: The same platform was used for the 110 or so validation repertoires as for the 650 to 700 first-cohort repertoires, as reported in a later analysis. Whole-study findings and limits: Cytomegalovirus-associated TCR beta chains were listed, numbering around 150. First-cohort TCR clusters tended to co-occur in the roughly 120 validation repertoires, a later analysis found.

Per germline, CDR1 MNHNY and CDR2 SVGAGI (reference sequence). This CDR3 comprises 13 residues. V dropped 6 bases and J dropped 3 bases, with 11 bases sitting between them. Of note for this clone: Its matching antigen is unknown.

TCRdb keeps only in-frame clones here, not all; method: immunoSEQ multiplex PCR. The sample records approximately 230,000 clones, about 90% being singletons. From the 120-subject validation cohort, which was separate from the approximately 720-subject first cohort, the donors were drawn. This rearrangement joins TRBV6-6 to TRBJ1-2, with D perhaps TRBD1 (5 bases). Sequencing used PBMCs. This TCR was recovered from a man younger than 30 in good health and CMV-seropositive. CDR3 sequence: CASRSGTDYGYTF. CDR3 DNA sequence: TGTGCCAGCAGGTCCGGGACGGACTATGGCTACACCTTC.